This entry features one TCR beta chain sequence. Its binding antigen is unknown. Base qualities are not at hand, and no much larger clone is one base apart. The data stem from a study of blood T cell repertoires in COVID-19 (dated by TCRdb to about 2020). In the study overall: Samples from collaborators originated in the United States, Italy and Spain and spanned both the acute and convalescent phases of COVID-19. The prospective study material was composed of cDNA or gDNA derived from T cells, B-cell-depleted T cells, or PBMCs. Deeply sampled blood TCRbeta repertoires from subjects exposed to, actively infected with, or recovered from COVID-19 were included in the dataset. The repertoires were released in a freely available public database meant as a resource for research on the immune response to SARS-CoV-2. Samples were obtained from the ongoing ImmuneRACE study (first 160 participants) and from about 1,300 subjects provided by 6 global collaborators. A de-identified subject ID, COVID-19 status, age in years and sex were almost always included in the sample metadata. Where HLA class I and class II types were available, the types were taken from metadata supplied by the sample provider, not from assay-based typing.

Each collaborating institution followed its own protocols to collect whole blood in K2EDTA tubes. Collaborator samples were shipped for TCRbeta analysis as frozen whole blood, isolated PBMCs, or DNA extracted from either sample type. TCRbeta CDR3 regions were amplified from genomic DNA using the immunoSEQ Assay, a bias-controlled multiplex PCR. The paper's processing steps were these. The number of nucleated cells in each sample was estimated from the amplification of reference gene primers within the assay. To quantify the absolute abundance of each unique TCRbeta CDR3 rearrangement, sequence reads were collapsed and filtered. Productive Simpson clonality was computed per sample as the square root of Simpson's diversity index over productive rearrangements. Entries here come from immuneACCESS through TCRdb and include only in-frame sequences with V and J called. Some clones fail to appear in such tables; in the studies checked, an unresolved V gene covers under half of the shortfall, and the cause of the remainder is unknown. Clone size and V and J calls were adopted from that table, with D and trimming inferred from the DNA. The sample includes over 150,000 clones, with 75% to 85% observed a single time. 13% of the sample rests with the top ten.

Broad study findings and their caveats: The quantity of clinical and demographic metadata differed by source and by participant and was supplied without curation.

V is trimmed back by 4 bases and J by 6 bases, and the junction contains 10 bases that no gene match accounts for. The CDR3 spans 15 residues, from the cysteine through the phenylalanine. CDR3 DNA is the only sequence kept; it has 45 bases, read in frame from the first base. The germline V gene supplies CDR1 MDHEN and CDR2 SYDVKM. Here the chain combines TRBV28 and TRBJ1-2, and TRBD1 matches 8 of the central bases. Source material: peripheral blood. The sequence was collected from a human donor in a cohort sampled during active COVID-19. The CDR3 region: CASSSPGGARDGYTF. The DNA sequence is as follows: TGTGCCAGCAGTTCCCCAGGGGGCGCTCGGGATGGCTACACCTTC.